The 25 T cell receptor beta chains listed next were all sequenced from one sample in a study of blood T cell repertoires in COVID-19. TCRdb's copy holds only in-frame clones and misses some; the assay was immunoSEQ multiplex PCR. The sample lists some 110,000 clones, about 79% occurring once. The sequenced material came from peripheral blood. The source of these receptors is an elderly man with COVID-19, enrolled during active disease.

V usage is TRBV9 and J usage is TRBJ2-6, with D unclear. The germline V and J ends were trimmed by 1 base and 2 bases, with 7 bases remaining between them. Germline CDR1 and CDR2: SGDLS and YYNGEE. The CDR3 covers 15 residues. The CDR3 nucleotides are TGTGCCAGCAGCGTAACAAGTGCTGGGGCCAACGTCCTGACTTTC. This encodes CASSVTSAGANVLTF.

The V and J genes are TRBV6-6 and TRBJ2-7; perhaps TRBD2 as D (7 bases). The germline V gene has CDR1 MNHNY and CDR2 SVGAGI (reference sequence). V lost 2 bases and J 0 bases, leaving 14 bases between the germline ends. This CDR3 contains 16 residues. The CDR3 here is CASSYDGGPSSYEQYF. The CDR3, as DNA: TGTGCCAGCAGTTACGACGGGGGGCCTAGCTCCTACGAGCAGTACTTC.

The chain carries TRBV6-5 and TRBJ1-2; unclear D gene. CDR3 size: 15 residues. Germline-derived CDR1 and CDR2 are MNHEY and SVGAGI. V was cut by 5 bases and J by 0 bases, with 13 bases left in between. CDR3 sequence (DNA): TGTGCCAGCAGTCCCTCCGCAGGCCCTAACTATGGCTACACCTTC. As protein: CASSPSAGPNYGYTF.

The genes are TRBV5-4 and TRBJ1-1, with D uncertain. The germline V gene encodes CDR1 SGHNT and CDR2 YYREEE (reference sequence). V lost 7 bases to trimming and J lost 0 bases, with 10 bases between them. The CDR3 spans 13 residues. The DNA of the CDR3 is TGTGCCAGCCATCACATTCTGAACACTGAAGCTTTCTTT. Protein: CASHHILNTEAFF.

The J gene is TRBJ1-1, the V gene TRBV5-1, with D perhaps matching TRBD1 (5 bases). This CDR3 has 13 amino acids. Trimming took off 9 bases at V and 3 bases at J, with 15 bases between the two ends. From germline, CDR1 is SGHRS and CDR2 YFSETQ. The CDR3 is CATSDSPDTEAFF. The CDR3, as DNA: TGCGCCACATCCGACAGTCCGGACACTGAAGCTTTCTTT.

The V call is TRBV7-8, the J call TRBJ1-6; no clear D. Trimming removed 2 bases at V and 7 bases at J, with 12 bases between. Germline loops: CDR1 SGHVS, CDR2 FQNEAQ. CDR3 length: 15 amino acids. CDR3 loop: CASSLFIELNSPLHF. CDR3 in DNA: TGTGCCAGCAGCTTATTTATAGAGCTAAATTCACCCCTCCACTTT.

This chain connects TRBV18 to TRBJ1-1, with 9 bases that match TRBD1. This CDR3 is 15 amino acids long. With V trimmed by 4 bases and J by 4 bases, 7 bases remained unmatched. CDR1 and CDR2 (germline): KGHSH, LQKENI. This CDR3 reads CASSQQGAGVTEAFF. As DNA, the CDR3 is TGTGCCAGCTCACAACAGGGGGCAGGGGTCACTGAAGCTTTCTTT. The full variable domain, with the rest looked up from reference TRBV18 and TRBJ1-1, is NAGVMQNPRHLVRRRGQEARLRCSPMKGHSHVYWYRQLPEEGLKFMVYLQKENIIDESGMPKERFSAEFPKEGPSILRIQQVVRGDSAAYFCASSQQGAGVTEAFFGQGTRLTVV.

The table lists this clone with a few counts. CDR3 region: CASSPRDNSYEQYF. CDR3 nucleotide sequence: TGTGCCAGCAGCCCCCGGGACAACTCCTACGAGCAGTACTTC. The chain carries TRBV9 and TRBJ2-7; a possible D gene is TRBD1 (6 bases). This CDR3 comprises 14 residues. Germline CDR1 is SGDLS and CDR2 is YYNGEE. Trimming stripped 4 bases from V and 0 bases from J, with 11 bases between.

The V gene is TRBV28, the J gene TRBJ2-2; 7 bases align to TRBD1. This CDR3 is built from 16 residues. The J segment lost 2 bases and the V segment lost 6 bases, leaving 9 bases of the junction unmatched. Germline values: CDR1 MDHEN, CDR2 SYDVKM. CDR3 amino acids: CASSPSGTANTGELFF. CDR3 bases: TGTGCCAGCAGCCCTTCGGGGACAGCTAACACCGGGGAGCTGTTTTTT.

The V gene is TRBV7-9, the J gene TRBJ2-3; 13 bases are a match to TRBD2. This CDR3 has 18 amino acids. V gave up 1 base and J gave up 6 bases; unmatched junction bases: 10. Germline V CDR1 and CDR2: SEHNR, FQNEAQ (reference sequence). CDR3 residues: CASSLVGTSGIHRDTQYF. The CDR3 DNA reads TGTGCCAGCAGCTTAGTCGGGACTAGCGGGATCCACAGGGATACGCAGTATTTT.

The V and J genes are TRBV3-1 (or the pseudogene TRBV3-2) and TRBJ2-7; D not resolved. Per the germline V gene, CDR1 is LGHDT and CDR2 is YNNKEL (reference sequence). The CDR3 sequence is 12 residues long. V lost 4 bases and J 0 bases, leaving 4 bases between the germline ends. CDR3 region: CASSRSSYEQYF. The CDR3 DNA reads TGTGCCAGCAGCCGTAGCTCCTACGAGCAGTACTTC.

The chain is built from TRBV29-1 and TRBJ2-7, with 11 bases matching TRBD2. CDR3 length: 14 amino acids. In germline, CDR1 is SQVTM, CDR2 ANQGSEA. With 7 bases clipped from V and 0 bases from J, the junction kept 5 bases outside the gene matches. The CDR3 region is CSARLAGHSYEQYF. The CDR3, as DNA: TGCAGCGCCCGACTAGCGGGACACTCCTACGAGCAGTACTTC.

The CDR3: CASTRRRADPTDTQYF. Here the CDR3 DNA reads TGTGCCAGCACCCGGCGGCGAGCGGACCCCACAGATACGCAGTATTTT. This chain links TRBV11-1 with TRBJ2-3; D is perhaps TRBD2 (5 bases). This CDR3 comprises 16 residues. CDR1 and CDR2 (germline): SGHAT, FQDESV (reference sequence). V was cut by 7 bases and J by 2 bases, with 19 bases left in between.

The chain employs TRBV7-3 and TRBJ1-1; possibly TRBD1 for D (5 bases). The CDR3 sequence is 13 residues long. Trimming removed 4 bases at V and 2 bases at J, with 8 bases between. Germline-derived CDR1 and CDR2 are SGHTA and FQGTGA. CDR3 amino acids: CASSYQGNTEAFF. As DNA, the CDR3 is TGTGCCAGCAGCTATCAGGGAAACACTGAAGCTTTCTTT.

About this clone itself: One end of the junction fails to match germline, which may point to a read error. The V call is TRBV7-7, the J call TRBJ2-5, with D possibly TRBD2 on 5 matching bases. Germline V lookup: CDR1 SSHAT, CDR2 FNYEAQ (reference sequence). The CDR3 is 13 residues long. The CDR3 loop is CASSSRRGETQYF. The DNA of the CDR3 is TGTGCTAGCAGCTCGAGACGGGGAGAGACCCAGTACTTC.

The chain uses TRBV9 and TRBJ2-7; no clear D. The CDR3 loop spans 16 amino acids. Germline V CDR1 and CDR2: SGDLS, YYNGEE. V was trimmed by 0 bases and J by 0 bases, leaving 13 bases between them. CDR3 sequence: CASSVGSRANSYEQYF. CDR3 bases: TGTGCCAGCAGCGTAGGATCGCGAGCTAACTCCTACGAGCAGTACTTC. Full variable domain (missing parts from reference TRBV9 and TRBJ2-7): DSGVTQTPKHLITATGQRVTLRCSPRSGDLSVYWYQQSLDQGLQFLIQYYNGEERAKGNILERFSAQQFPDLHSELNLSSLELGDSALYFCASSVGSRANSYEQYFGPGTRLTVT.

V usage is TRBV4-1 and J usage is TRBJ1-1; TRBD1 matches at 7 bases. V was pared by 5 bases and J by 3 bases, with 9 bases of the junction left unmatched. CDR3 length: 15 residues. Germline V gene data show CDR1 as MGHRA and CDR2 as YSYEKL. The DNA for the CDR3 is TGCGCCAGCAGCGTCCGGGACAGACTTGACACTGAAGCTTTCTTT. As protein: CASSVRDRLDTEAFF.

This chain connects TRBV19 to TRBJ2-7, with 8 nucleotides matching TRBD2. V was pared by 5 bases and J by 4 bases, with 16 bases of the junction left unmatched. The CDR3 extends over 17 amino acids. Germline values: CDR1 LNHDA, CDR2 SQIVND (reference sequence). The CDR3 nucleotides are TGTGCCAGTAGTCCTTTCGTACTAGCGGAGGTACCTTACGAGCAGTACTTC. Translating gives CASSPFVLAEVPYEQYF. The full variable domain, its missing parts supplied by reference TRBV19 and TRBJ2-7, is DGGITQSPKYLFRKEGQNVTLSCEQNLNHDAMYWYRQDPGQGLRLIYYSQIVNDFQKGDIAEGYSVSREKKESFPLTVTSAQKNPTAFYLCASSPFVLAEVPYEQYFGPGTRLTVT.

The chain carries TRBV19 and TRBJ2-7, with 11 positions matching TRBD2. With 7 bases clipped from V and 5 bases from J, the junction kept 10 bases outside the gene matches. The CDR3 consists of 15 residues. Germline V CDR1 and CDR2: LNHDA, SQIVND (reference sequence). The chain's CDR3 is CASIDTSGSIHEQYF. In DNA, the CDR3 is TGTGCCAGTATCGATACTAGCGGGAGTATCCACGAGCAGTACTTC.

The chain links TRBV19 to TRBJ2-7; D possibly corresponds to TRBD2 (6 bases). V was cut by 3 bases and J by 1 base, with 13 bases left in between. This CDR3 is 15 amino acids long. From germline, CDR1 is LNHDA and CDR2 SQIVND (reference sequence). CDR3 sequence (DNA): TGTGCCAGTAGTATCATCGTCGGGAGATCCTACGAGCAGTACTTC. Its translation is CASSIIVGRSYEQYF.

The V and J genes are TRBV7-9 and TRBJ1-1, with TRBD1 identical over 10 bases. Germline-derived CDR1 and CDR2 are SEHNR and FQNEAQ (reference sequence). The CDR3 runs to 15 residues. V lost 1 base, J lost 3 bases, and 2 bases stayed unmatched. CDR3 nucleotides: TGTGCCAGCAGCTTAGGAGGGACAGGGGACACTGAAGCTTTCTTT. Translating gives CASSLGGTGDTEAFF.

The chain couples TRBV5-1 to TRBJ2-1; TRBD1 matches 9 bases. From germline, CDR1 is SGHRS and CDR2 YFSETQ. V dropped 0 bases and J dropped 6; count of bases not matched to a gene: 10. The CDR3 consists of 17 residues. The CDR3 reads CASSLGTWDRVRNEQFF. The CDR3 DNA follows: TGCGCCAGCAGCTTGGGTACATGGGACAGGGTTCGCAATGAGCAGTTCTTC.

This rearrangement joins TRBV10-2 to TRBJ2-5, with 7 nucleotides matching TRBD2. J lost 4 bases, V lost 7 bases, and 15 bases had no gene match. The CDR3 spans 16 residues. CDR1 WSHSY and CDR2 SAAADI come from the germline V gene. The DNA for the CDR3 is TGCGCCAGCACCGAGGGGCCAGCGGGGTCGCGAGAGACCCAGTACTTC. Protein: CASTEGPAGSRETQYF.

V usage is TRBV7-2 and J usage is TRBJ1-2; unclear D gene. From germline, CDR1 is SGHTA and CDR2 FQGNSA. The CDR3 runs to 14 residues. Trimming removed 5 bases from V and 0 bases from J, with 10 bases in between. For the CDR3, the DNA is TGTGCCAGCAGCACCCGGGGAACTAACTATGGCTACACCTTC. Translating it yields CASSTRGTNYGYTF.

The chain joins TRBV28 to TRBJ1-4; D perhaps matches TRBD1 (6 bases). The CDR3 spans 14 residues. Germline V CDR1 and CDR2: MDHEN, SYDVKM. V was clipped by 6 bases and J by 3 bases, with 11 bases between them. The CDR3 coding sequence is TGTGCCAGCAGCCGGGACACGGCTAATGAAAAACTGTTTTTT. Its translation is CASSRDTANEKLFF.